Shown below are 14 T cell receptor beta chains from a single sample sequenced in a study of tumor and adjacent non-tumor tissue in lung cancer. TCRbeta libraries were built with three rounds of nested PCR, modified from ARM-PCR. TCRdb fed the multiplex PCR reads into MiXCR, producing one record per CDR3 protein. This table has 130,000 or so distinct CDR3 sequences, about 66% appearing once. No cell sorting was done before RNA was extracted from the tissue. Sequencing was done on a sample of lung tumor tissue. These receptor sequences come from a man aged 30 to 39 with non-small cell lung cancer.

A note on this clonotype: The CDR3 carries no conserved terminal phenylalanine or tryptophan, so it likely arises from a read error. The limits of the CDR3 on the DNA are not certain, so only TCRdb's listed CDR3 is given. This chain joins TRBV20-1 and TRBJ1-1; TRBD1 is the table's D call, not checked against the DNA. Germline lookup yields CDR1 DFQATT and CDR2 SNEGSKA (reference sequence). With termini counted, the CDR3 has 12 amino acids. This CDR3 reads CSAPLTGSEAFY.

For this clonotype: At one boundary the junction diverges from the germline segment, which might be a read error. This chain connects TRBV11-3 to TRBJ2-2; D gene ambiguous. The CDR3 length is 14 residues. Germline loops: CDR1 SGHNT, CDR2 YENEEA. CDR3 region: CASKGRSNNGELFF. CDR3 coding DNA: TGTGCCAGCAAGGGCAGATCGAACAACGGGGAGCTGTTTTTT.

Note on this clonotype: An end of the junction differs from the germline gene, which may be a read error. The V and J genes are TRBV12-5 and TRBJ1-2, with D possibly matching TRBD1 (6 bases). The germline V gene has CDR1 LGHNT and CDR2 FRNRAP. This CDR3 region has 16 residues. CDR3 DNA: TGTGCCAGTGGTTTGGTACACCCGGGGGCGAACTATGGCTACACCTTC. Its protein product is CASGLVHPGANYGYTF.

A remark on this clonotype: A clone one base away is much larger, so this may be a read error. This chain joins TRBV20-1 and TRBJ2-5; 14 nucleotides align to TRBD2. Per the germline V gene, CDR1 is DFQATT and CDR2 is SNEGSKA (reference sequence). The CDR3 is 14 amino acids. CDR3: CSVRLAGGRETQYF. CDR3 DNA: TGCAGTGTTAGACTAGCGGGAGGGCGGGAGACCCAGTACTTC.

Comment on this clonotype: A much larger clone differs by one base, so this may be a read error. This rearrangement joins TRBV20-1 to TRBJ2-1, with D unclear. The CDR3 contains 14 residues. In germline, CDR1 is DFQATT, CDR2 SNEGSKA (reference sequence). The CDR3 bases are TGCAGTGCTAGAGTAGGAACCACCGTGAATGAGCAGTCCTTC. Protein sequence: CSARVGTTVNEQSF.

In this sample, this clonotype turned up many times. The V gene is TRBV4-1, the J gene TRBJ2-5, with 7 bases that match TRBD2. The CDR3 extends over 17 amino acids. J gave up 2 bases and V 1 base, and 10 bases lay outside the gene matches. Germline V CDR1 and CDR2: MGHRA, YSYEKL. The CDR3 sequence: CASSQAYGGGGQETQYF. In DNA form, the CDR3 reads TGCGCCAGCAGCCAAGCGTACGGCGGCGGGGGACAAGAGACCCAGTACTTC.

Comments on this clonotype: Relative to the germline gene, one junction end is altered; a read error may explain this. V gene TRBV4-1 combines with J gene TRBJ2-1, with 7 bases that match TRBD2. From germline, CDR1 is MGHRA and CDR2 YSYEKL. This CDR3 is built from 16 residues. The CDR3: CASSQDNANGGFRKFF. The CDR3 coding sequence is TGTGCCAGCAGCCAAGATAATGCTAACGGGGGGTTTCGGAAGTTCTTC.

The CDR3 bases are TGCGCCAGCAGCCACTCTACCCGGACAGACTCGAACACTGAAGCTTTCTTT. Translating it yields CASSHSTRTDSNTEAFF. V and J are TRBV4-1 and TRBJ1-1; D is possibly TRBD1 (6 bases). Germline lookup yields CDR1 MGHRA and CDR2 YSYEKL. The V gene lost 3 bases and the J gene lost 1 base, with 18 bases spanning the gap. The CDR3 has 17 amino acids.

This clonotype was recorded a few times. Likely a read error: the CDR3 ends without its conserved phenylalanine or tryptophan. This chain links TRBV11-2 with TRBJ2-5; 11 bases fit TRBD2. Per the germline V gene, CDR1 is SGHAT and CDR2 is FQNNGV. The CDR3 consists of 16 residues. Trimming cost V 1 base and J 5 bases; bases outside gene matches: 6. The CDR3 spells CASSLGLAGYGETQYS. In nucleotides, the CDR3 is TGTGCCAGCAGCTTAGGACTAGCGGGATATGGGGAGACCCAGTACTCC.

Comments on this clonotype: At one end the junction does not follow the germline gene, possibly because of a read error. The chain links TRBV12-3 or TRBV12-4 to TRBJ2-3; 10 bases map to TRBD2. The CDR3 is 12 residues long. The CDR3 loop is CASSPLAGTQQF. The CDR3, as DNA: TGTGCCAGCAGTCCACTAGCGGGGACGCAGCAATTT.

The sample holds a few counts of this clonotype. A clone one base away is much larger, so this may be a read error. The J gene is TRBJ1-6, the V gene TRBV4-3; D remains unclear. Per germline, CDR1 LGHNA and CDR2 YSLEER. This CDR3 comprises 13 residues. The V end lost 6 bases, the J end lost 11 bases, and 14 bases lay between the germline ends. CDR3 in DNA: TGCGCCAGCAGTCCAGGACCGGGGACACCCCTCCACTTT. Translated: CASSPGPGTPLHF.

This clonotype was counted a single time. Germline and junction disagree at one end, which may indicate a read error. The chain combines TRBV4-1 with TRBJ1-1; unclear D gene. The CDR3 is 13 amino acids. CDR1 is MGHRA, CDR2 YSYEKL, per germline. The CDR3 loop is CASSPREAAEAFF. CDR3 coding DNA: TGTGCCAGTAGCCCCCGAGAGGCCGCTGAAGCTTTCTTT.

Worth noting for this clonotype: A single base separates this from a much larger clone, so it may be a read error. The chain links TRBV6-6 to TRBJ2-1, with TRBD2 identical over 7 bases. This CDR3 has 16 residues. CDR1 MNHNY and CDR2 SVGAGI come from the germline V gene (reference sequence). Written as DNA, the CDR3 is TGTGCCAGCAGTTCCCCAACTAGCGTCTCCTACAATGAGCACTTCTTC. Encoded protein: CASSSPTSVSYNEHFF.

A note on this clonotype: The junction shows a germline mismatch at one end, possibly a read error. V is TRBV20-1 and J is TRBJ2-1; 9 bases are shared with TRBD2. From germline, CDR1 is DFQATT and CDR2 SNEGSKA (reference sequence). The CDR3 has 14 amino acids. The CDR3 spells CSVRSAGGYNEQFF. The CDR3 DNA reads TGCAGTGTTAGATCAGCGGGGGGATACAATGAGCAGTTCTTC.